This TCR beta chain was recorded in a study of blood T cell repertoires in COVID-19. Study-level background: Sites across the United States, Italy and Spain contributed samples from acute and convalescent COVID-19.

The repertoire was sequenced with immunoSEQ multiplex PCR; TCRdb's copy has only in-frame clones and lacks some. In the table there are around 90,000 clones, around 85% of which are singletons. The sequencing input was peripheral blood. This receptor was obtained from a woman aged 65 to 85 with active or convalescent COVID-19.

The CDR3 is CASSHSRHPSTGELFF. The CDR3 DNA reads TGTGCCAGCAGCCATTCCCGACATCCGAGCACCGGGGAGCTGTTTTTT. This rearrangement joins TRBV7-2 to TRBJ2-2; D remains ambiguous. Looked up from germline, CDR1 is SGHTA and CDR2 is FQGNSA. The V end was cut by 5 bases, the J end by 4 bases, with 17 bases between. The CDR3 contains 16 residues.